This record concerns one T cell receptor beta chain sequence. Its antigen is not known. TCRdb re-analysed the 5' RACE reads in MiXCR, keeping a single row per CDR3 protein. Found here are over 60,000 distinct CDR3 sequences, 16% of them singletons; the top ten hold roughly 33%. These data originate in a study of T-cell memory formation after mild COVID-19. Looking at the study overall: TCR clusters were largely donor specific. Whole-study results and caveats: Cross-reactive memory seemingly joined, as some responding clones were found in pre-infection memory.

CDR1 and CDR2 from the germline V gene are LNHNV and YYDKDF (reference sequence). Trimming shortened V by 0 bases and J by 3 bases, and 11 bases separated the two germline ends. The CDR3 length is 16 residues. This TCR was sampled from an adult woman who had mild COVID-19 (a few samples of this study predate the infection). Cell type and time point are not known. The source material was PBMCs or a T cell subset sorted from them (not recorded which). The chain uses TRBV15 and TRBJ1-4; maybe TRBD1 (5 bases). The CDR3 sequence: CATSRDRGSPNEKLFF. CDR3 nucleotides: TGTGCCACCAGCAGAGATCGGGGCAGCCCTAATGAAAAACTGTTTTTT.